The 9 T cell receptor beta chains reported below all come from one sample, sequenced in a study of response to subunit inactivated influenza vaccine (dated by TCRdb to 2016 to 2019). Library prep was done by RT-PCR. Sequencing was carried out with an Illumina HiSeq 2500. Starting from the raw public reads, TCRdb applied fastp trimming at Q25, assembled clones with MiXCR and retained in-frame beta chains. Rows merge per CDR3 protein into single entries with the most common DNA and genes. The sample table records roughly 570,000 distinct CDR3 sequences; approximately 13% of these occur just once. Roughly 14% of the sample rests with the top ten. According to the study, the label for this sample's time point signals: 45 to 50 days after influenza vaccine administration. Material: PBMCs from blood, obtained roughly 48 days after vaccination. These receptors were taken from a man between 50 and 59 years old who received an inactivated influenza vaccine. Donor details come from another sample of the same person, matched by shared clones.

This clonotype was seen a handful of times. This chain links TRBV28 with TRBJ2-7; D might be TRBD1 (5 bases). The V and J ends lost 7 bases and 3 bases respectively, with 7 bases between them. This CDR3 spans 11 amino acids. The germline gives CDR1 MDHEN, CDR2 SYDVKM. CDR3: CASTGLYEQYF. Written as DNA, the CDR3 is TGTGCCAGCACAGGGCTCTACGAGCAGTACTTC. The entire variable domain, with the rest obtained from reference TRBV28 and TRBJ2-7, is as follows: DVKVTQSSRYLVKRTGEKVFLECVQDMDHENMFWYRQDPGLGLRLIYFSYDVKMKEKGDIPEGYSVSREKKERFSLILESASTNQTSMYLCASTGLYEQYFGPGTRLTVT.

This clonotype was found a few times. This chain uses TRBV29-1 with TRBJ2-7, with D tentatively TRBD1 (5 bases). Trimming took 4 bases from V and 6 from J, leaving 16 bases between them. Germline V gives CDR1 SQVTM, CDR2 ANQGSEA. The CDR3 is made up of 13 amino acids. Here the CDR3 DNA reads TGCAGCGTTGTTGGACAACCCGTAGGCGAGCAGTACTTC. Translated: CSVVGQPVGEQYF.

The chain recombines TRBV20-1 with TRBJ2-1, with 10 nucleotides matching TRBD2. The CDR3 is made up of 17 amino acids. Per the germline V gene, CDR1 is DFQATT and CDR2 is SNEGSKA (reference sequence). J was trimmed by 6 bases and V by 1 base; bases with no gene match: 12. The CDR3 loop is CSARGAGASGRINEQFF. CDR3 sequence (DNA): TGCAGTGCTAGAGGGGCAGGGGCTAGCGGGAGAATCAATGAGCAGTTCTTC.

This clonotype was counted between two and nine times. V usage is TRBV20-1 and J usage is TRBJ1-2, with unresolved D. The germline V and J ends were trimmed by 1 base and 7 bases, with 7 bases remaining between them. Germline assignment: CDR1 DFQATT and CDR2 SNEGSKA (reference sequence). CDR3 length: 11 amino acids. The CDR3: CSARVRAGYTF. The CDR3 DNA is TGCAGTGCTAGAGTTAGGGCTGGCTACACCTTC.

This chain joins TRBV2 and TRBJ2-1; TRBD2 matches 7 bases. Trimming cost V 2 bases and J 2 bases; bases outside gene matches: 3. The CDR3 sequence is 15 residues long. The germline V gene has CDR1 SNHLY and CDR2 FYNNEI. The CDR3 region has the DNA TGTGCCAGCAGTGAACTTGCGGGGGCCTACAATGAGCAGTTCTTC. Translated: CASSELAGAYNEQFF. Together with reference TRBV2 and TRBJ2-1, the CDR3 gives the full variable domain: EPEVTQTPSHQVTQMGQEVILRCVPISNHLYFYWYRQILGQKVEFLVSFYNNEISEKSEIFDDQFSVERPDGSNFTLKIRSTKLEDSAMYFCASSELAGAYNEQFFGPGTRLTVL.

This clonotype showed up many times. This chain connects TRBV29-1 to TRBJ1-1, with D possibly being TRBD1 (5 bases). Trimming took off 4 bases at V and 0 bases at J, with 9 bases between the two ends. CDR3 length: 13 residues. Per the germline V gene, CDR1 is SQVTM and CDR2 is ANQGSEA. The DNA of the CDR3 is TGCAGCGTTGCCAGGGTATTGAACACTGAAGCTTTCTTT. It translates to CSVARVLNTEAFF. Full variable domain (remainder filled in from reference TRBV29-1 and TRBJ1-1): SAVISQKPSRDICQRGTSLTIQCQVDSQVTMMFWYRQQPGQSLTLIATANQGSEATYESGFVIDKFPISRPNLTFSTLTVSNMSPEDSSIYLCSVARVLNTEAFFGQGTRLTVV.

This clonotype has more than one count but fewer than ten. V and J are TRBV3-1 and TRBJ2-7; 12 bases line up with TRBD2. There are 15 residues in the CDR3. The germline gives CDR1 LGHDT, CDR2 YNNKEL (reference sequence). Trimming at V came to 6 bases and at J to 6 bases, leaving 9 bases not matched to a gene. The CDR3 coding sequence is TGTGCCAGCAGGCTGACTAGCGGGAGTTCGGGCGAGCAGTACTTC. This gives the protein CASRLTSGSSGEQYF.

There are a few counts of this clonotype. The V gene is TRBV19, the J gene TRBJ2-1; D might be TRBD1 (6 bases). Germline lookup yields CDR1 LNHDA and CDR2 SQIVND (reference sequence). CDR3 length equals 12 residues. V lost 6 bases and J 12 bases, leaving 15 bases between the germline ends. The CDR3 sequence: CASSSAGVGQFF. DNA of the CDR3: TGTGCCAGTAGCTCCGCAGGGGTCGGGCAGTTCTTC.

There are many counts of this clonotype. The chain uses TRBV3-1 and TRBJ2-2; D gene ambiguous. Trimming took 6 bases from V and 7 from J, leaving 9 bases between them. The CDR3 extends over 12 amino acids. Germline V lookup: CDR1 LGHDT, CDR2 YNNKEL (reference sequence). The CDR3: CASSLYGGELFF. Written as DNA, the CDR3 is TGTGCCAGCAGTCTCTACGGCGGGGAGCTGTTTTTT. Supplemented by reference TRBV3-1 and TRBJ2-2, the full variable domain reads DTAVSQTPKYLVTQMGNDKSIKCEQNLGHDTMYWYKQDSKKFLKIMFSYNNKELIINETVPNRFSPKSPDKAHLNLHINSLELGDSAVYFCASSLYGGELFFGEGSRLTVL.